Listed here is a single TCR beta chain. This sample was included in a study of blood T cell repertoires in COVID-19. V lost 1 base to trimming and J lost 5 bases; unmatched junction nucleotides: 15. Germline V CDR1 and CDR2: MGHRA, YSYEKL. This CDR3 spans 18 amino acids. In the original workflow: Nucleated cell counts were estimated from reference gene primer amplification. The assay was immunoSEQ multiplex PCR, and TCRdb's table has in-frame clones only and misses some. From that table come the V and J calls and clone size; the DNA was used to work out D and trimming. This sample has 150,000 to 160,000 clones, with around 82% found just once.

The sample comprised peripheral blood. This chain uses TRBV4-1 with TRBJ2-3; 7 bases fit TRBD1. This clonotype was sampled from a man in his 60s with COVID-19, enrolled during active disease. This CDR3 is CASSQGPADRLWLDTQYF. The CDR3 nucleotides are TGCGCCAGCAGCCAAGGACCGGCGGACAGGCTGTGGTTAGATACGCAGTATTTT.